The rows below give T cell receptor beta chains drawn from one sample of a study of cytomegalovirus exposure and HLA in healthy donors. Profiling relied on immunoSEQ multiplex PCR, and the TCRdb table lists in-frame clones only, not all of them. The table includes some 140,000 clones, 70% to 85% detected once. The sample consisted of PBMCs. The receptor set was obtained from a man aged 35 to 55 in good health and CMV-seropositive. Each CDR3 is given with its conserved first and last residue. A D gene is named only where the DNA matches it firmly. Some rows have no size entry. The others give once, few or many, or a class for an expanded clone.

cdr3_length,j_call,d_call,clone_size,v_call,cdr3_aa,cdr3_nt
16,TRBJ2-3,TRBD2,-,TRBV5-1,CASSPPLAERGDTQYF,TGCGCCAGCAGCCCGCCTCTAGCGGAGAGGGGAGATACGCAGTATTTT
15,TRBJ2-1,TRBD2,-,TRBV4-1,CASSHEGLVLYEQFF,TGCGCCAGCAGCCACGAGGGACTAGTGTTGTATGAGCAGTTCTTC
16,TRBJ2-7,-,-,TRBV19,CASSIQAGTTPYEQYF,TGTGCCAGTAGTATCCAGGCCGGGACAACTCCCTACGAGCAGTACTTC
13,TRBJ2-5,-,-,TRBV14,CASSQVPRETQYF,TGTGCCAGCAGCCAAGTCCCCAGGGAGACCCAGTACTTC
15,TRBJ2-5,TRBD2,-,TRBV6-5,CASSYWTSGRETQYF,TGTGCCAGCAGTTACTGGACTAGCGGGAGGGAGACCCAGTACTTC
16,TRBJ2-5,TRBD1,-,TRBV5-1,CASSLEGQVIGETQYF,TGCGCCAGCAGCTTGGAGGGACAGGTTATTGGAGAGACCCAGTACTTC
14,TRBJ2-7,-,-,TRBV6-6,CASSYGGESYEQYF,TGTGCCAGCAGTTACGGCGGGGAAAGCTACGAGCAGTACTTC
17,TRBJ2-3,TRBD1,-,TRBV6-1,CASSARDRGLGTDTQYF,TGTGCCAGCAGTGCTCGGGACAGGGGGCTTGGCACAGATACGCAGTATTTT
17,TRBJ2-1,TRBD2,once,TRBV5-1,CASSSLLAGGSGDEQFF,TGCGCCAGCAGCAGCCTACTAGCGGGAGGGTCCGGGGATGAGCAGTTCTTC
14,TRBJ1-1,-,-,TRBV9,CASSVATKNTEAFF,TGTGCCAGCAGCGTAGCTACGAAGAACACTGAAGCTTTCTTT
13,TRBJ1-2,TRBD1,-,TRBV6-5,CASSPQGRSGYTF,TGTGCCAGCAGTCCACAGGGGAGGAGCGGCTACACCTTC
18,TRBJ2-2,TRBD1,-,TRBV15,CATSRDNPGTGGTGELFF,TGTGCCACCAGCAGAGACAATCCCGGGACAGGGGGTACCGGGGAGCTGTTTTTT
14,TRBJ1-3,TRBD1,-,TRBV7-8,CASSLDRDIDTIYF,TGTGCCAGCAGCTTGGACAGGGATATCGACACCATATATTTT
18,TRBJ2-1,TRBD2,-,TRBV2,CASSEAYLTSGYYNEQFF,TGTGCCAGCAGTGAAGCGTATCTGACTAGCGGTTACTACAATGAGCAGTTCTTC
16,TRBJ2-2,TRBD1,-,TRBV27,CASSLYGTGFAGELFF,TGTGCCAGCAGTTTATACGGGACAGGGTTTGCCGGGGAGCTGTTTTTT
16,TRBJ1-2,TRBD1,-,TRBV28,CASGPGQGSPYYGYTF,TGTGCCAGCGGTCCAGGACAGGGCAGTCCTTACTATGGCTACACCTTC
13,TRBJ1-6,-,-,TRBV2,CASSEGGNSPLHF,TGTGCCAGCAGTGAGGGGGGTAATTCACCCCTCCACTTT
13,TRBJ2-5,-,once,TRBV5-5,CASSFSGEETQYF,TGTGCCAGCAGCTTTTCAGGGGAAGAGACCCAGTACTTC
14,TRBJ2-5,TRBD2,-,TRBV14,CASSLAGVGETQYF,TGTGCCAGCAGCCTGGCGGGAGTCGGGGAGACCCAGTACTTC
20,TRBJ2-6,TRBD1,-,TRBV15,CATSREDPDRRSSGANVLTF,TGTGCCACCAGCAGAGAGGACCCGGACAGGAGAAGCTCTGGGGCCAACGTCCTGACTTTC
15,TRBJ2-1,-,-,TRBV12-5,CASGWASVNYNEQFF,TGTGCTAGTGGTTGGGCTAGCGTTAATTACAATGAGCAGTTCTTC
14,TRBJ2-2,TRBD1,-,TRBV18,CASSLQTGAGELFF,TGTGCCAGCTCGCTTCAAACAGGGGCCGGGGAGCTGTTTTTT
12,TRBJ2-7,-,few,TRBV10-1,CATRGGSYEQYF,TGCGCCACCAGGGGAGGGTCCTACGAGCAGTACTTC
18,TRBJ2-3,-,few,TRBV4-2,CASSQGGDRDIYTDTQYF,TGTGCCAGCAGCCAGGGAGGGGACCGGGACATTTACACAGATACGCAGTATTTT
11,TRBJ2-7,-,-,TRBV30,CACTIFYEQYF,TGTGCTTGCACTATTTTCTACGAGCAGTACTTC
17,TRBJ1-5,-,-,TRBV10-3,CAISESPTLGGNQPQHF,TGTGCCATCAGTGAGTCTCCCACGCTAGGAGGAAATCAGCCCCAGCATTTT
12,TRBJ2-1,TRBD2,-,TRBV15,CATSTRTSLKFF,TGTGCCACCAGCACCCGGACTAGTCTGAAGTTCTTC
13,TRBJ2-5,TRBD2,-,TRBV12-5,CASGIAGEETQYF,TGTGCTAGCGGAATAGCGGGAGAAGAGACCCAGTACTTC
16,TRBJ2-2,TRBD1,-,TRBV5-1,CASSLEGAITTGELFF,TGCGCCAGCAGCTTGGAGGGGGCGATCACCACCGGGGAGCTGTTTTTT
16,TRBJ2-6,-,-,TRBV11-3,CASSLGQLAGANVLTF,TGTGCCAGCAGCCTGGGCCAACTGGCTGGGGCCAACGTCCTGACTTTC
15,TRBJ1-6,-,few,TRBV19,CASSPGVGVNSPLHF,TGTGCCAGTAGTCCAGGGGTTGGGGTTAATTCACCCCTCCACTTT
14,TRBJ2-1,TRBD1,-,TRBV18,CASSPGTGDNEQFF,TGTGCCAGCTCGCCCGGGACAGGGGACAATGAGCAGTTCTTC
14,TRBJ2-5,-,few,TRBV10-3,CAISPRGGQETQYF,TGTGCCATCAGTCCCCGCGGAGGGCAAGAGACCCAGTACTTC
11,TRBJ1-2,TRBD1,-,TRBV29-1,CSVRTGYGYTF,TGCAGCGTTAGGACAGGGTATGGCTACACCTTC
15,TRBJ2-5,-,-,TRBV7-7,CASSLYPQRQETQYF,TGTGCCAGCAGCTTATATCCCCAGCGGCAAGAGACCCAGTACTTC
14,TRBJ2-5,-,few,TRBV5-4,CASSPDSFQETQYF,TGTGCCAGCAGCCCGGACAGCTTTCAAGAGACCCAGTACTTC
14,TRBJ1-4,TRBD1,-,TRBV29-1,CSVEETGVREKLFF,TGCAGCGTTGAGGAGACAGGGGTACGCGAAAAACTGTTTTTT
17,TRBJ2-1,TRBD2,once,TRBV4-1,CASSQDTAGGSYNEQFF,TGCGCCAGCAGCCAAGACACGGCGGGAGGGTCCTACAATGAGCAGTTCTTC
15,TRBJ2-7,TRBD2,few,TRBV5-4,CASSPGTSSSYEQYF,TGTGCCAGCAGCCCCGGGACTAGCTCCTCCTACGAGCAGTACTTC
10,TRBJ1-4,TRBD1,few,TRBV30,CAWRSGTEVF,TGTGCCTGGAGATCCGGGACAGAGGTTTTT
16,TRBJ1-2,-,-,TRBV27,CASSLGTRGRDYGYTF,TGTGCCAGCAGTTTAGGTACAAGGGGCCGGGACTATGGCTACACCTTC
14,TRBJ1-2,TRBD1,-,TRBV5-4,CASSQEGQGYGYTF,TGTGCCAGCAGCCAAGAGGGACAGGGGTATGGCTACACCTTC
13,TRBJ2-1,TRBD2,once,TRBV29-1,CSVGTSGDNEQFF,TGCAGCGTCGGGACTAGCGGGGACAATGAGCAGTTCTTC
15,TRBJ2-1,TRBD2,few,TRBV5-1,CASSLGLADYNEQFF,TGCGCCAGCAGCTTGGGACTAGCGGACTACAATGAGCAGTTCTTC
15,TRBJ2-3,-,-,TRBV11-2,CASSLSGTSTDTQYF,TGTGCCAGCAGCCTATCCGGGACTAGCACAGATACGCAGTATTTT
14,TRBJ1-2,-,-,TRBV7-2,CASSSSGTARGYTF,TGTGCCAGCAGCTCCTCGGGAACGGCACGTGGTTACACCTTC